Listed below are T cell receptor beta chains from one sample, sequenced in a study of blood T cell repertoires in COVID-19. Method: immunoSEQ multiplex PCR; TCRdb's copy keeps in-frame clones and lacks some. This table holds 150,000 to 200,000 clones, approximately 86% found once. Sequencing used peripheral blood. Receptors originate from a man between 60 and 75 years old with COVID-19, enrolled during active disease. Both conserved end residues are part of each CDR3. D genes are given only for firm matches. Expanded clones are given a class, and other clones once, few, many or no size at all.

CDR3 DNA,CDR3 protein,clone size,J gene,V gene,D gene
TGTGCCAGCTCACCACCGCCCAGTCGAAGCTCTGGAAACACCATATATTTT,CASSPPPSRSSGNTIYF,.,TRBJ1-3,TRBV18,.
TGTGCCAGCAGTGCCTCCAAGGGACACATTAGCAATCAGCCCCAGCATTTT,CASSASKGHISNQPQHF,.,TRBJ1-5,TRBV28,.
TGTGCCAGCAGCTTAGGAACAGGGCTTTCTAATGAAAAACTGTTTTTT,CASSLGTGLSNEKLFF,.,TRBJ1-4,TRBV4-2,.
TGTGCCAGCAGTCAAGCACACCACTACGAGCAGTACTTC,CASSQAHHYEQYF,.,TRBJ2-7,TRBV2,.
TGTGCCACCAGTGATTTGGGAGGGACAGGGAAGAATGAGCAGTTCTTC,CATSDLGGTGKNEQFF,.,TRBJ2-1,TRBV24-1,TRBD1
TGTGCCAGCAGTGAAAAGGGGGACAGGGCCACCGGGGAGCTGTTTTTT,CASSEKGDRATGELFF,.,TRBJ2-2,TRBV6-1,TRBD1
TGTGCCAGCAGTTACGTCAGCGGTAGCTCCTACAATGAGCAGTTCTTC,CASSYVSGSSYNEQFF,.,TRBJ2-1,TRBV6-5,.
TGCGCCAGCAGCCAAGAAGGGGTCCCCTCCTATGGCAATCAGCCCCAGCATTTT,CASSQEGVPSYGNQPQHF,.,TRBJ1-5,TRBV4-1,.
TGTGCCTGGAGTGGGCTAGGGAGTAGGGCAGATACGCAGTATTTT,CAWSGLGSRADTQYF,.,TRBJ2-3,TRBV30,.
TGTGCCAGCACCCGACAGAGCTCTGGGGCCAACGTCCTGACTTTC,CASTRQSSGANVLTF,.,TRBJ2-6,TRBV6-5,.
TGTGCCACCAGTTCCCGGGACAGCGTACAAGAGACCCAGTACTTC,CATSSRDSVQETQYF,.,TRBJ2-5,TRBV24-1,TRBD1
TGTGCCACCAGCAGCCGACAGACCGGTCAGCCCCAGCATTTT,CATSSRQTGQPQHF,.,TRBJ1-5,TRBV15,.
TGTGCCAGTTCGGGAAAACCTAGCAATCAGCCCCAGCATTTT,CASSGKPSNQPQHF,.,TRBJ1-5,TRBV19,.
TGTGCCAGCAGTGATAGCGGGGGGCCGCGCTCCTACAATGAGCAGTTCTTC,CASSDSGGPRSYNEQFF,.,TRBJ2-1,TRBV25-1,TRBD2
TGTGCCAGCAGCCCCCCGGACAGGGCTTTTTTCAAACTGTTTTTT,CASSPPDRAFFKLFF,.,TRBJ1-4,TRBV3-1/TRBV3-2,TRBD1
TGCAGCGTTGATTCAGGACACACAGATACGCAGTATTTT,CSVDSGHTDTQYF,.,TRBJ2-3,TRBV29-1,.
TGCGCCAGCAGCTTGGCCAGGGGGCTAGGTGGCTACACCTTC,CASSLARGLGGYTF,.,TRBJ1-2,TRBV5-1,TRBD1
TGTGCCACCAGTGCGGGGGGCACCGGGGAGCTGTTTTTT,CATSAGGTGELFF,.,TRBJ2-2,TRBV24-1,TRBD2
TGCGCCAGCAGCTTGGTTCCCGGGGTAGGCTCTGGAAACACCATATATTTT,CASSLVPGVGSGNTIYF,.,TRBJ1-3,TRBV5-1,.
TGTGCCAGCAGCTTCGGGGGGAACCTGAACACTGAAGCTTTCTTT,CASSFGGNLNTEAFF,once,TRBJ1-1,TRBV7-9,.
TGTGCCAGCAGCCTTGGGACAGCTAATTCACCCCTCCACTTT,CASSLGTANSPLHF,.,TRBJ1-6,TRBV7-3,TRBD1
TGTGCCAGCTCGCGGAGCGGGGGGGCCGGCAATGAGCAGTTCTTC,CASSRSGGAGNEQFF,.,TRBJ2-1,TRBV18,TRBD2
TGTGCCATCAGTCCAGGGGATTTCCCTCGGCAGCCCCAGCATTTT,CAISPGDFPRQPQHF,.,TRBJ1-5,TRBV10-3,.
TGTGCCAGCAGCTACCGGGACAGGGGACCGTACGAGCAGTACTTC,CASSYRDRGPYEQYF,.,TRBJ2-7,TRBV5-4,TRBD1
TGTGCCAGCAGTTACTCGGCAGGGGTGAACACTGAAGCTTTCTTT,CASSYSAGVNTEAFF,once,TRBJ1-1,TRBV6-5,.
TGTGCCAGCAGTGAAGCGGCAGGGCTTGGCTTTGGAAACACCATATATTTT,CASSEAAGLGFGNTIYF,.,TRBJ1-3,TRBV6-1,.
TGTGCCAGCTCACCCCGCCTTTTAGTACAGGGGGCAGAGTCAAATTCACCCCTCCACTTT,CASSPRLLVQGAESNSPLHF,.,TRBJ1-6,TRBV18,TRBD1
TGTGCCACCAGCAGAGCAGGGGGGTTAGGGACCGGGGAGCTGTTTTTT,CATSRAGGLGTGELFF,.,TRBJ2-2,TRBV15,.
TGTGCCACCAGTGACCCGGCCGGGACAGGGTTCTATGGCTACACCTTC,CATSDPAGTGFYGYTF,.,TRBJ1-2,TRBV24-1,TRBD1